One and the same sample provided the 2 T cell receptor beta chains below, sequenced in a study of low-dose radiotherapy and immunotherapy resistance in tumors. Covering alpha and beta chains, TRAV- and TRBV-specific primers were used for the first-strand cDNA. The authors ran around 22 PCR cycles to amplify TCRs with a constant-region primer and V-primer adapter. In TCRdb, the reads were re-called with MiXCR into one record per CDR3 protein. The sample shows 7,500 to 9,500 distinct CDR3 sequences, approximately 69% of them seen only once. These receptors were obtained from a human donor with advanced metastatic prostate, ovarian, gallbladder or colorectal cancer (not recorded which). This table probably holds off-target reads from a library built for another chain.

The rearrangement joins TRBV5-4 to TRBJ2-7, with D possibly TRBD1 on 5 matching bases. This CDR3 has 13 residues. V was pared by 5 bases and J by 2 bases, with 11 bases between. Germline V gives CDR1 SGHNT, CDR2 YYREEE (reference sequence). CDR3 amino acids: CASSSGNPYEQYF. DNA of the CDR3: TGTGCCAGCAGTTCAGGGAATCCCTACGAGCAGTACTTC.

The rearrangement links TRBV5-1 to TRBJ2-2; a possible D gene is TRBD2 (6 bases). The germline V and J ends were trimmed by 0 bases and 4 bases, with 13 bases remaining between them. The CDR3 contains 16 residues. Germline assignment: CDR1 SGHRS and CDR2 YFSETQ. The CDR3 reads CASSLDGGAVTGELFF. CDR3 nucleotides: TGCGCCAGCAGCTTGGACGGAGGGGCGGTCACCGGGGAGCTGTTTTTT.